Each of the 26 T cell receptor beta chains below was sequenced from the same sample in a study of human T cells and chemical hapten exposure. Specified time point: patch test 2, 6 weeks after DPC sensitization. This sample's treatment: therapeutic diphenylcyclopropenone sensitization with weekly scalp DPC. TCRdb used MiXCR to reprocess the RACE reads, holding one entry per CDR3 protein. Among roughly 380,000 distinct CDR3 sequences listed, about 6.3% were seen once. The sequenced sample was whole blood, obtained in connection with sensitization to the hapten diphenylcyclopropenone (DPC). All receptors derive from a woman between 18 and 29 years old with alopecia areata. Some clones in this sample may be carry-over from other donors' samples.

The gene calls are TRBV7-2 and TRBJ1-5, with D unclear. The CDR3 has 13 amino acids. CDR1 is SGHTA and CDR2 is FQGNSA in the germline V gene. With 5 bases removed from V and 0 bases from J, the gap between germline ends came to 5 bases. CDR3 region: CASSVYSNQPQHF. In DNA form, the CDR3 reads TGTGCCAGCAGCGTCTATAGCAATCAGCCCCAGCATTTT.

This clonotype was detected only a few times. The V gene is TRBV6-5, the J gene TRBJ2-3; the match to TRBD1 covers 10 bases. With V trimmed by 8 bases and J by 5 bases, 7 bases remained unmatched. The CDR3 is 14 amino acids. CDR1 is MNHEY and CDR2 is SVGAGI in the germline V gene. CDR3 sequence (DNA): TGTGCCAGCGGAACGGGACAGGGGATAGATACGCAGTATTTT. Its protein is CASGTGQGIDTQYF.

The table lists this clonotype with a few counts. The genes are TRBV6-2 or TRBV6-3 and TRBJ1-5; 7 bases align to TRBD1. CDR3 length equals 16 residues. V shed 4 bases, J shed 5 bases, and the junction held 11 bases outside the gene matches. The germline gives CDR1 MNHEY, CDR2 SVGEGT. The CDR3 here is CASSLQGISGYQPQHF. The DNA of the CDR3 is TGTGCCAGCAGTTTACAGGGGATTAGCGGTTATCAGCCCCAGCATTTT.

V usage is TRBV12-3 or TRBV12-4 and J usage is TRBJ2-6; TRBD1 matches 9 bases. The CDR3 length is 17 residues. V was clipped by 7 bases and J by 2 bases; unmatched bases: 9. CDR3 amino acids: CASTSTGGGPGANVLTF. The CDR3 DNA is TGTGCCAGCACCTCGACAGGGGGGGGCCCTGGGGCCAACGTCCTGACTTTC.

This clonotype appeared a few times. The chain combines TRBV12-3 or TRBV12-4 with TRBJ2-1; no firm D call. This CDR3 has 15 residues. Trimming cost V 5 bases and J 0 bases, with 11 bases left between them. CDR3 sequence (DNA): TGTGCCAGCAGTCGGAAAGGAAGCTCCTACAATGAGCAGTTCTTC. This translates into CASSRKGSSYNEQFF.

This clonotype was seen a few times. The chain couples TRBV2 to TRBJ1-4; tentative D call: TRBD1 (5 bases). This CDR3 is 15 amino acids long. V dropped 6 bases and J dropped 2 bases, with 13 bases sitting between them. Germline values: CDR1 SNHLY, CDR2 FYNNEI. The DNA for the CDR3 is TGTGCCAGCAGGACCGGGACGGTGACTAATGAAAAACTGTTTTTT. Encoded protein: CASRTGTVTNEKLFF.

This clonotype was observed a handful of times. The J gene is TRBJ2-5, the V gene TRBV7-2; TRBD2 matches 13 bases. Germline V lookup: CDR1 SGHTA, CDR2 FQGNSA. The trim removed 1 base at V and 6 bases at J, leaving 2 bases unmatched. This CDR3 contains 15 residues. The chain's CDR3 is CASSLGLAGGKTQYF. Written as DNA, the CDR3 is TGTGCCAGCAGCTTAGGACTAGCGGGGGGAAAGACCCAGTACTTC. Filled out from reference TRBV7-2 and TRBJ2-5, the complete variable domain reads GAGVSQSPSNKVTEKGKDVELRCDPISGHTALYWYRQSLGQGLEFLIYFQGNSAPDKSGLPSDRFSAERTGGSVSTLTIQRTQQEDSAVYLCASSLGLAGGKTQYFGPGTRLLVL.

This clonotype was picked up many times. The rearrangement joins TRBV6-2 or TRBV6-3 to TRBJ1-1; no clear D. This CDR3 has 13 residues. The V gene lost 8 bases and the J gene lost 8 bases, with 18 bases spanning the gap. Germline V gene sequence: CDR1 MNHEY, CDR2 SVGEGT. The CDR3 region is CASANSAVVEAFF. DNA for the CDR3: TGTGCCAGCGCTAATTCCGCCGTAGTAGAAGCTTTCTTT.

The genes are TRBV29-1 and TRBJ1-4; D is undetermined. The ends were cut back, 4 bases at V and 0 bases at J, with 9 bases in the middle. Germline assignment: CDR1 SQVTM and CDR2 ANQGSEA. This CDR3 contains 14 residues. CDR3 region: CSVGGAATNEKLFF. The CDR3 DNA reads TGCAGCGTTGGAGGCGCAGCAACTAATGAAAAACTGTTTTTT.

In its sample, this clonotype was seen many times. J is TRBJ1-1 and V is TRBV6-6, with TRBD1 identical over 8 bases. J was trimmed by 0 bases and V by 5 bases; bases with no gene match: 11. From germline, CDR1 is MNHNY and CDR2 SVGAGI (reference sequence). The CDR3 is 17 residues long. The CDR3 is CASSRTGKGQMNTEAFF. The CDR3 DNA reads TGTGCCAGCAGTCGGACAGGGAAGGGGCAAATGAACACTGAAGCTTTCTTT.

The chain recombines TRBV5-4 with TRBJ1-5; unclear D gene. Germline V gene data show CDR1 as SGHNT and CDR2 as YYREEE (reference sequence). With 0 bases removed from V and 3 bases from J, the gap between germline ends came to 7 bases. There are 14 residues in the CDR3. CDR3 coding DNA: TGTGCCAGCAGCTTGGACGGATACAATCAGCCCCAGCATTTT. It specifies CASSLDGYNQPQHF.

This clonotype was counted at least ten times. The gene calls are TRBV20-1 and TRBJ2-7; D unclear. Germline V gene data show CDR1 as DFQATT and CDR2 as SNEGSKA (reference sequence). This CDR3 has 11 amino acids. V was clipped by 1 base and J by 4 bases, with 5 bases between them. The CDR3 loop is CSARGSYEQYF. Written as DNA, the CDR3 is TGCAGTGCTAGAGGAAGTTACGAGCAGTACTTC.

This clonotype was found many times. Because the CDR3 is missing its conserved closing phenylalanine or tryptophan, this is likely a read error. The DNA is omitted, as the CDR3 cannot be located on it reliably, and the CDR3 follows TCRdb's listing. This sequence joins TRBV24-1 and TRBJ1-1; the DNA was not used to check the table's D call, TRBD1. The length of the CDR3 is 12 amino acids, counting both ends. The germline V gene encodes CDR1 KGHDR and CDR2 SFDVKD. Here the CDR3 reads CATSAFTRFRSS.

This clonotype has at least ten counts. The chain carries TRBV20-1 and TRBJ1-3, with a tentative D call TRBD1 (6 bases). CDR3 size: 16 residues. Trimming pared 0 bases from V and 0 bases from J, leaving 12 bases between. Germline CDR1 is DFQATT and CDR2 is SNEGSKA (reference sequence). The CDR3 DNA sequence: TGCAGTGCTAGAGAACGGACAGACTACTCTGGAAACACCATATATTTT. Amino acids: CSARERTDYSGNTIYF.

This clonotype appeared a few times. The chain uses TRBV6-6 and TRBJ2-1, with 8 nucleotides matching TRBD2. With 5 bases clipped from V and 6 bases from J, the junction kept 12 bases outside the gene matches. Germline assignment: CDR1 MNHNY and CDR2 SVGAGI (reference sequence). This CDR3 region has 16 residues. The CDR3 here is CASSTPTSEGRNEQFF. DNA of the CDR3: TGTGCCAGCAGTACCCCGACTAGCGAGGGTCGCAATGAGCAGTTCTTC.

In the case of this clonotype: It is likely a read error, because the conserved phenylalanine at the end of the CDR3 is missing. The genes are TRBV20-1 and TRBJ1-2; TRBD1 aligns across 10 bases. The V and J ends lost 5 bases and 6 bases, in that order; junction bases with no gene match: 6. The V gene's germline CDR1 is DFQATT and CDR2 SNEGSKA (reference sequence). The CDR3 has 13 residues. DNA for the CDR3: TGCAGTGCTGAGGTCGGGACAGGGGATGGCTACACCTTA. Its protein product is CSAEVGTGDGYTL.

This chain uses TRBV3-1 with TRBJ2-3; D possibly corresponds to TRBD1 (6 bases). From germline, CDR1 is LGHDT and CDR2 YNNKEL (reference sequence). V lost 1 base and J lost 3, with 14 bases in between. The CDR3 is made up of 16 amino acids. The CDR3 loop reads CASSQGFVGGTDTQYF. The CDR3 bases are TGTGCCAGCAGCCAAGGGTTCGTAGGGGGAACAGATACGCAGTATTTT.

This clonotype was seen only once. This sequence may be a read error, since a much larger clone differs from it by one base. The rearrangement links TRBV6-5 to TRBJ1-1; a possible D gene is TRBD1 (6 bases). There are 14 residues in the CDR3. V was cut by 4 bases and J by 5 bases, with 14 bases left in between. CDR1 is MNHEY and CDR2 is SVGAGI in the germline V gene. This chain's CDR3 is CASSSDRRGTEAFF. The CDR3 region has the DNA TGTGCCAGCAGTTCCGACAGAAGGGGGACTGAAGCTTTCTTT.

This clonotype was recorded a few times. This chain connects TRBV7-9 to TRBJ2-7; 8 nucleotides agree with TRBD1. CDR1 is SEHNR and CDR2 is FQNEAQ in the germline V gene (reference sequence). V was pared by 5 bases and J by 6 bases, with 6 bases of the junction left unmatched. The CDR3 consists of 13 residues. This CDR3 reads CASSLTGVSEQYF. In DNA, the CDR3 is TGTGCCAGCAGCCTGACAGGGGTTAGCGAGCAGTACTTC.

This clonotype was found a few times. The junction does not match germline at one end; this may be a read error. V and J are TRBV12-3 or TRBV12-4 and TRBJ2-3; 13 bases map to TRBD2. This CDR3 contains 16 residues. CDR3 loop: CASSLGLAGVSDTQYF. As DNA, the CDR3 is TGTGCCAGCAGCTTAGGACTAGCGGGGGTTTCAGATACGCAGTATTTT.

The chain is built from TRBV20-1 and TRBJ2-3; no reliable D call. Trimming took off 5 bases at V and 1 base at J, with 13 bases between the two ends. Germline CDR1 reads DFQATT; CDR2 reads SNEGSKA (reference sequence). The CDR3 loop spans 14 amino acids. CDR3 residues: CSAQTGSGTDTQYF. The CDR3 DNA reads as TGCAGTGCTCAAACCGGGTCCGGCACAGATACGCAGTATTTT.

This clonotype was detected a few times. The genes are TRBV7-3 and TRBJ1-4, with TRBD1 identical over 9 bases. From germline, CDR1 is SGHTA and CDR2 FQGTGA. The CDR3 covers 20 residues. The J segment lost 3 bases and the V segment lost 1 base, leaving 15 bases of the junction unmatched. CDR3 nucleotide sequence: TGTGCCAGCAGCTTAAGGCCCTTCGGGACAGGGTTAGTGGCTAATGAAAAACTGTTTTTT. Amino acids: CASSLRPFGTGLVANEKLFF.

In this sample, this clonotype turned up many times. V is TRBV3-1 and J is TRBJ2-2; D not resolved. Germline V gene data show CDR1 as LGHDT and CDR2 as YNNKEL (reference sequence). Trimming stripped 1 base from V and 3 bases from J, with 9 bases between. The CDR3 loop spans 15 amino acids. CDR3 region: CASSQGASHTGELFF. DNA of the CDR3: TGTGCCAGCAGCCAAGGGGCTAGTCACACCGGGGAGCTGTTTTTT.

This clonotype was detected ten times or more. The chain combines TRBV6-5 with TRBJ2-5; D gene ambiguous. Trimming stripped 0 bases from V and 5 bases from J, with 10 bases between. The CDR3 covers 14 residues. Germline CDR1 and CDR2: MNHEY and SVGAGI. The CDR3 DNA is TGTGCCAGCAGTTACTCCGGCCCGGATGAGACCCAGTACTTC. This translates into CASSYSGPDETQYF.

The chain has TRBV18 and TRBJ1-1; D is uncertain. This CDR3 spans 14 amino acids. Germline assignment: CDR1 KGHSH and CDR2 LQKENI. The V and J ends lost 0 bases and 1 base respectively, with 6 bases between them. CDR3 nucleotides: TGTGCCAGCTCACCACCGAATGAGAACACTGAAGCTTTCTTT. Amino acids: CASSPPNENTEAFF. Variable domain in full (rest from reference TRBV18 and TRBJ1-1): NAGVMQNPRHLVRRRGQEARLRCSPMKGHSHVYWYRQLPEEGLKFMVYLQKENIIDESGMPKERFSAEFPKEGPSILRIQQVVRGDSAAYFCASSPPNENTEAFFGQGTRLTVV.

This clonotype was seen ten or more times. The chain uses TRBV5-8 and TRBJ1-4; D call uncertain. The CDR3 runs 13 residues. Germline values: CDR1 SGHTS, CDR2 YDEGEE. V lost 2 bases and J 7 bases, leaving 9 bases between the germline ends. CDR3: CASSLPPVEKLFF. The CDR3 DNA is TGTGCCAGCAGCTTACCTCCAGTTGAAAAACTGTTTTTT.